This T cell receptor beta chain was documented in a study of blood T cells in healthy people across ages. This clonotype came up a few times. Its antigen is not known. For the second PCR, which ran for about 6 to 11 cycles, a sample-barcoded 5' primer and a J-beta primer mix were used. Each cDNA molecule received a tag from a template-switch adaptor that had 12 random nucleotides. Each sample provided no less than 2.5 million CDR3-containing paired-end reads. MiXCR was run by TCRdb on the 5' RACE reads, yielding one entry per CDR3 protein. This sample has 1.5 million to 2 million distinct CDR3 sequences; about 39% occur once, and the top ten carry more than 20%. General study points: Calculation of diversity from one million T cells yielded estimates considered to be underestimates.

The study isolated at least 6.5 million PBMCs from each sample. Sequenced: blood. This TCR was sampled from a human donor in good health.

CDR3 DNA sequence: TGCGCCAGCAGCTTGGATCGGGGGACGTTAGATACGCAGTATTTT. This translates into CASSLDRGTLDTQYF. This chain uses TRBV5-1 with TRBJ2-3; D perhaps matches TRBD2 (6 bases). The germline CDR1 and CDR2 sequences are SGHRS and YFSETQ. V dropped 0 bases and J dropped 5 bases, with 13 bases sitting between them. CDR3 length: 15 amino acids.